The 25 T cell receptor beta chains listed next were all sequenced from one sample in a study of identical twins. MiXCR, applied by TCRdb to the 5' RACE reads, yields one record per CDR3 protein. The table lists a few hundred thousand distinct CDR3 sequences, roughly 8.7% of them singletons. The same sample was also studied in work on yellow fever vaccine responses in identical twins.

Material for sequencing was CD8+ T cells sorted from blood. These receptors were taken from a young woman in good health.

This clonotype occurred many times. At one boundary the junction diverges from the germline segment, which might be a read error. The chain is built from TRBV29-1 and TRBJ2-1, with 14 bases that match TRBD2. Germline loops: CDR1 SQVTM, CDR2 ANQGSEA. The CDR3 has 12 amino acids. The CDR3 here is CSVDTGLAGVDF. The CDR3 DNA reads as TGCAGCGTTGATACGGGACTAGCGGGAGTCGACTTC.

The J gene is TRBJ2-7, the V gene TRBV5-1, with 8 nucleotides matching TRBD2. V lost 0 bases and J lost 2; bases outside the gene matches: 4. Germline assignment: CDR1 SGHRS and CDR2 YFSETQ. This CDR3 region has 15 residues. CDR3 residues: CASSLEVSGAYEQYF. DNA for the CDR3: TGCGCCAGCAGCTTGGAGGTTAGCGGGGCCTACGAGCAGTACTTC.

This clonotype appeared a few times. V usage is TRBV3-1 and J usage is TRBJ2-7, with TRBD1 identical over 9 bases. Germline CDR1 is LGHDT and CDR2 is YNNKEL (reference sequence). V shed 4 bases and J 3 bases; nucleotides not matched to a gene: 7. This CDR3 is built from 15 residues. As DNA, the CDR3 is TGTGCCAGCAGCCGACAGGCGGACAGGGGCTACGAGCAGTACTTC. Residues: CASSRQADRGYEQYF.

This chain links TRBV29-1 with TRBJ1-2; D gene uncertain. CDR1 is SQVTM, CDR2 ANQGSEA, per germline. CDR3 length: 13 residues. Trimming shortened V by 4 bases and J by 1 base, and 10 bases separated the two germline ends. CDR3 residues: CSVVKQNNYGYTF. The CDR3 DNA reads as TGCAGCGTTGTGAAACAGAATAACTATGGCTACACCTTC.

This rearrangement joins TRBV7-2 to TRBJ2-7; 7 nucleotides align to TRBD2. The CDR3 runs 16 residues. V was pared by 5 bases and J by 0 bases, with 10 bases of the junction left unmatched. Germline CDR1 reads SGHTA; CDR2 reads FQGNSA. The CDR3 spells CASSLDWGLSSYEQYF. In DNA, the CDR3 is TGTGCCAGCAGCCTAGACTGGGGACTAAGCTCCTACGAGCAGTACTTC.

This clonotype was counted only a few times. The chain links TRBV5-4 to TRBJ2-1; D may be TRBD1 (5 bases). Deletions cut 6 bases from V and 3 bases from J, with 10 bases between. CDR1 is SGHNT and CDR2 is YYREEE in the germline V gene (reference sequence). The CDR3 consists of 13 residues. The chain's CDR3 is CASIGANYNEQFF. CDR3 nucleotide sequence: TGTGCCAGCATAGGGGCCAACTACAATGAGCAGTTCTTC.

This clonotype has at least ten counts. The chain joins TRBV7-9 to TRBJ2-3; no firm D call. With 1 base removed from V and 2 bases from J, the gap between germline ends came to 7 bases. Germline V CDR1 and CDR2: SEHNR, FQNEAQ (reference sequence). The CDR3 is made up of 14 amino acids. The CDR3 loop reads CASSLGQATDTQYF. CDR3 sequence (DNA): TGTGCCAGCAGCTTAGGACAAGCCACAGATACGCAGTATTTT. Full variable domain (rest looked up from reference TRBV7-9 and TRBJ2-3): DTGVSQNPRHKITKRGQNVTFRCDPISEHNRLYWYRQTLGQGPEFLTYFQNEAQLEKSRLLSDRFSAERPKGSFSTLEIQRTEQGDSAMYLCASSLGQATDTQYFGPGTRLTVL.

There are many counts of this clonotype. The chain is built from TRBV27 and TRBJ1-5; TRBD1 aligns across 9 bases. Trimming removed 5 bases from V and 4 bases from J; junction bases left unmatched: 15. This CDR3 contains 18 residues. The germline gives CDR1 MNHEY, CDR2 SMNVEV (reference sequence). The CDR3 reads CASSPYPTLDRGNQPQHF. The CDR3 nucleotides read TGTGCCAGCAGTCCATACCCGACCCTGGACAGGGGAAATCAGCCCCAGCATTTT.

The chain employs TRBV9 and TRBJ2-3, with 7 bases aligning to TRBD2. V lost 0 bases and J lost 3; bases outside the gene matches: 7. This CDR3 region has 16 residues. Germline V gene lookup returns CDR1 SGDLS and CDR2 YYNGEE. The CDR3 coding sequence is TGTGCCAGCAGCGTAGTTGGCGGGGGAGAGACAGATACGCAGTATTTT. It specifies CASSVVGGGETDTQYF.

The chain joins TRBV29-1 to TRBJ2-5; the match to TRBD2 covers 8 bases. Germline values: CDR1 SQVTM, CDR2 ANQGSEA. With V trimmed by 7 bases and J by 3 bases, 10 bases remained unmatched. This CDR3 region has 14 residues. The CDR3 region has the DNA TGCAGCGGGATCCCGACTAGCGCCGAAGAGACCCAGTACTTC. Translating it yields CSGIPTSAEETQYF. Using reference TRBV29-1 and TRBJ2-5 for the parts outside the CDR3, the full variable domain is SAVISQKPSRDICQRGTSLTIQCQVDSQVTMMFWYRQQPGQSLTLIATANQGSEATYESGFVIDKFPISRPNLTFSTLTVSNMSPEDSSIYLCSGIPTSAEETQYFGPGTRLLVL.

This chain joins TRBV20-1 and TRBJ2-7; D remains ambiguous. This CDR3 region has 13 residues. Looked up from germline, CDR1 is DFQATT and CDR2 is SNEGSKA (reference sequence). Trimming took off 0 bases at V and 2 bases at J, with 8 bases between the two ends. The CDR3 here is CSAREVGTYEQYF. The CDR3 nucleotides read TGCAGTGCTAGAGAAGTCGGAACCTACGAGCAGTACTTC.

V is TRBV9 and J is TRBJ2-3; 10 bases agree with TRBD2. The CDR3 extends over 17 amino acids. After removal of 0 bases from V and 4 bases from J, the junction contained 8 bases not matched to a gene. Germline loops: CDR1 SGDLS, CDR2 YYNGEE. Written as DNA, the CDR3 is TGTGCCAGCAGCGTAGAAGGAGCGGGGGGGATGCCAGATACGCAGTATTTT. This sequence encodes CASSVEGAGGMPDTQYF.

This clonotype showed up many times. This chain joins TRBV10-2 and TRBJ1-5, with 9 nucleotides matching TRBD1. CDR3 size: 15 residues. Trimming took 1 base from V and 4 from J; bases not matched to a gene: 2. Germline CDR1 and CDR2: WSHSY and SAAADI. CDR3 protein: CASSEFGQGNQPQHF. CDR3 DNA sequence: TGCGCCAGCAGTGAGTTCGGACAGGGGAATCAGCCCCAGCATTTT.

This clonotype was seen at least ten times. V is TRBV10-2 and J is TRBJ2-2; 7 bases fit TRBD2. This CDR3 is built from 14 residues. Germline V gene data show CDR1 as WSHSY and CDR2 as SAAADI. Unmatched junction bases numbered 6, after V lost 6 bases and J lost 5 bases. The CDR3 protein is CASRSGVDTGELFF. The CDR3 DNA reads TGCGCCAGCAGGAGCGGGGTAGATACCGGGGAGCTGTTTTTT.

A few counts support this clonotype. The CDR3 reads CASSLGVFDEQYF. The CDR3 nucleotides are TGTGCCAGCAGCTTAGGGGTATTTGACGAGCAGTACTTC. The chain joins TRBV7-8 to TRBJ2-7; D gene ambiguous. This CDR3 is built from 13 residues. Germline V gene data show CDR1 as SGHVS and CDR2 as FQNEAQ. Trimming pared 1 base from V and 5 bases from J, leaving 9 bases between.

Notes on this clonotype: At one of its ends the junction is not consistent with the germline gene, which may arise from a read error. The chain couples TRBV11-2 to TRBJ2-3, with TRBD2 matching 9 bases. Germline V gene data show CDR1 as SGHAT and CDR2 as FQNNGV. This CDR3 is 17 amino acids long. DNA of the CDR3: TGTGCCAGCGGCTTAGTAAGCGGGGGGACCGAATACGATACGCAGTATTTT. Protein product: CASGLVSGGTEYDTQYF.

This clonotype showed up just a few times. The rearrangement links TRBV7-8 to TRBJ2-7; 14 bases align to TRBD2. This CDR3 has 15 residues. Germline assignment: CDR1 SGHVS and CDR2 FQNEAQ. V was clipped by 3 bases and J by 5 bases; unmatched bases: 3. This chain's CDR3 is CASSFRLAGGHEQYF. As DNA, the CDR3 is TGTGCCAGCAGCTTTCGACTAGCGGGAGGGCACGAGCAGTACTTC.

The chain uses TRBV6-1 and TRBJ2-1, with D maybe TRBD2 (6 bases). The CDR3 contains 14 residues. CDR1 is MNHNS, CDR2 SASEGT, per germline. Trimming took off 7 bases at V and 10 bases at J, with 20 bases between the two ends. CDR3 sequence: CASTAWRALREQFF. CDR3 nucleotides: TGTGCCAGCACCGCGTGGAGGGCCCTCCGAGAGCAGTTCTTC.

V usage is TRBV11-2 and J usage is TRBJ1-3, with 7 bases fitting TRBD1. The trim removed 5 bases at V and 8 bases at J, leaving 9 bases unmatched. The CDR3 consists of 14 residues. Germline assignment: CDR1 SGHAT and CDR2 FQNNGV. The CDR3 protein is CASSQNRGSDTIYF. CDR3 DNA sequence: TGTGCCAGCAGCCAGAACAGGGGAAGCGACACCATATATTTT.

This clonotype has a handful of counts. This CDR3 reads CASSSADRVFTGELFF. CDR3 sequence (DNA): TGTGCCAGCAGCTCCGCGGACAGGGTTTTCACCGGGGAGCTGTTTTTT. The genes are TRBV7-9 and TRBJ2-2; 8 bases align to TRBD1. The V segment lost 4 bases and the J segment 4 bases; nucleotides outside the gene matches: 8. The CDR3 is made up of 16 amino acids. Germline CDR1 SEHNR, CDR2 FQNEAQ (reference sequence).

This clonotype was seen repeatedly, ten times or more. The V gene is TRBV29-1, the J gene TRBJ2-1; D perhaps matches TRBD1 (5 bases). This CDR3 region has 16 residues. The ends were cut back, 6 bases at V and 2 bases at J, with 20 bases in the middle. Germline lookup yields CDR1 SQVTM and CDR2 ANQGSEA. CDR3 amino acids: CSVGTGLKDAYNEQFF. CDR3 in DNA: TGCAGCGTAGGAACAGGTCTCAAAGACGCCTACAATGAGCAGTTCTTC.

This clonotype was seen a few times. The genes are TRBV7-9 and TRBJ2-1; weak D call: TRBD1 (6 bases). The CDR3 totals 16 residues. The germline V gene encodes CDR1 SEHNR and CDR2 FQNEAQ (reference sequence). Trimming took 7 bases from V and 0 from J, leaving 16 bases between them. The CDR3 coding sequence is TGTGCCAGCAAGTATATAGGACAGAGCTCCTACAATGAGCAGTTCTTC. Translated, it gives CASKYIGQSSYNEQFF.

The genes are TRBV27 and TRBJ2-1, with 8 bases aligning to TRBD2. CDR3 length: 13 amino acids. After removal of 7 bases from V and 7 bases from J, the junction contained 6 bases not matched to a gene. Per germline, CDR1 MNHEY and CDR2 SMNVEV (reference sequence). This CDR3 reads CASTGGARNEQFF. In nucleotides, the CDR3 is TGTGCCAGCACCGGGGGGGCCAGGAATGAGCAGTTCTTC.

The chain employs TRBV4-2 and TRBJ1-5; D might be TRBD1 (5 bases). The CDR3 covers 12 residues. Trimming left V 1 base short and J 11 bases short, with 9 bases between. Per the germline V gene, CDR1 is LGHNA and CDR2 is YNFKEQ. CDR3 protein: CASSQVGGTQHF. The DNA for the CDR3 is TGTGCCAGCAGCCAAGTGGGGGGAACCCAGCATTTT.

This clonotype was seen a few times. This chain joins TRBV29-1 and TRBJ2-2; the D gene is possibly TRBD1 (5 bases). V was trimmed by 2 bases and J by 4 bases, leaving 8 bases between them. From germline, CDR1 is SQVTM and CDR2 ANQGSEA. This CDR3 has 13 residues. DNA for the CDR3: TGCAGCGTTGAAAGGGGTCTCACCGGGGAGCTGTTTTTT. This codes for CSVERGLTGELFF.